This T cell receptor beta chain is from a study of molecular identifiers for immune sequencing clone quantification (dated by TCRdb to between 2017 and 2018). Regarding the complete study: For a replicate experiment, RNA from 20,000 or 100,000 naive CD8 T cells was divided into five aliquots, and four of the five aliquots were sequenced. This methods study used CD8 T cells to benchmark TCR RNA copy counting and molecular-identifier clustering-based TCR repertoire sequencing (MIDCIRS). Study-level results and caveats: Highly expanded clone sizes could be underestimated because identical TCR molecules may share a barcode. Modeling indicated approximately 3.1 TCR RNA copies recovered per cell, compared with about 10 by digital PCR, which implies a capture efficiency of 25% to 35%. In CMV-specific effector cells, clones with more than 20 RNA copies contained over 97% of molecules, whereas in naive cells such clones contained under 1% of molecules. Spiked-in Jurkat TCR RNA equivalent to a single cell was reported to be detectable even among one million naive CD8 T cells. The naive libraries included spiked-in Jurkat TCR RNA (approximately 11 copies' worth), and this RNA is not part of the donor repertoire. Without barcode sub-clustering, chimeric consensus sequences inflated TCR diversity; chimeras reached as high as 47%.

Naive CD8 T cell libraries were made from approximately 20,000 to 1,000,000 sorted cells using 10%, 30% or 50% of purified RNA. Naive CD8 T cells were FACS-sorted as CD8+CD4-CCR7+CD45RA+ on a BD FACSAria II into RLT Plus buffer. To test detection sensitivity, Jurkat RNA equivalent to approximately nine TCR copies was spiked into samples of about 19,000-1,000,000 naive CD8 T cells. CD8 T cells were enriched with RosetteSep CD8+ T Cell Enrichment Cocktail and Ficoll-Paque, followed by ACK red cell lysis. Library preparation used PCR. Sequencing took place on an Illumina HiSeq 4000. Bulk TCR libraries were prepared as previously described, using TCR primers listed in Table S5. Total RNA was purified with the Qiagen AllPrep DNA/RNA kit. Before analysis, reads from multiple sequencing runs of one library were combined. The authors' pipeline ran thus. Only reads with exact TCR constant sequence were kept, trimmed to 150 nt, and grouped by their 12-nt molecular barcodes. Reads inside each barcode group were sub-clustered using a 15% Levenshtein threshold, and a quality-weighted consensus sequence was constructed for each RNA molecule. Non-functional sequences were discarded, and so were lower-count sequences lying one edit away from another sequence. Based on a fit of two negative binomial distributions, barcode sub-clusters having less than 20% of the maximum read count were discarded. TCRdb ran its own pipeline on the public reads, namely fastp trimming at Q25 and MiXCR clone calling, and kept in-frame beta chains. When rows share a CDR3 protein, they turn into one entry using the most common DNA and genes. These V and J calls originate from TCRdb's pipeline instead of the authors' own analysis. This sample lists about 640,000 distinct CDR3 sequences; approximately 20% were detected once. The ten top clones hold roughly 0.83% of the sample.

This clonotype was recorded at least ten times. This clone's antigen is unknown. Per-base qualities were not stored, and no clone one base away is much larger. Including cysteine and phenylalanine, the CDR3 has 14 amino acids. The DNA shown is the 42-base CDR3, in frame from base 1. The germline V gene supplies CDR1 SGHTA and CDR2 FQGNSA. V drops 5 bases and J drops 4 bases, leaving 14 bases in between. This receptor was taken from a human donor in good health. Some libraries in this study had Jurkat cell RNA spiked in. In this chain, TRBV7-2 is recombined with TRBJ1-2; no confident D gene assignment can be made. The sequenced sample consisted of naive CD8+ T cells from blood, with Jurkat cell RNA spiked in. What this sample's cell subset or site label stands for: FACS-sorted CD8+CD4-CCR7+CD45RA+ naive T cells. The nucleotide sequence is given as TGTGCCAGCAGCGAAGGCCAGATATTCTATGGCTACACCTTC. It encodes CASSEGQIFYGYTF.